This TCR beta chain was profiled in a study of blood T cell repertoires in COVID-19 (TCRdb year 2020). In the study overall: Samples from collaborators originated in the United States, Italy and Spain and spanned both the acute and convalescent phases of COVID-19. A de-identified subject ID, COVID-19 status, age in years and sex were almost always included in the sample metadata. HLA class I and class II types, where available, came from metadata supplied by the sample provider rather than from assay-based typing. The dataset comprised deeply sampled blood TCRbeta repertoires from subjects exposed to, actively infected with, or recovered from COVID-19. A freely available public database, intended as a resource for researchers studying the immune response to SARS-CoV-2, is where the repertoires were released. The samples were drawn from two sources: the first 160 participants of the ongoing ImmuneRACE study, and fewer than 1,500 subjects contributed by 6 global collaborators. The prospective study material was composed of cDNA or gDNA derived from T cells, B-cell-depleted T cells, or PBMCs. Broad study findings and their caveats: The amount of clinical and demographic metadata varied by source and participant and was provided uncurated.

A word on this clone: Its antigen is not yet known. No qualities accompany the bases; no much larger clone lies one base away.

V drops 7 bases and J drops 7 bases, leaving 12 bases in between. The CDR3 covers 12 residues, taking in both the cysteine and the phenylalanine. Of all the DNA, just the CDR3 is kept, 36 bases in frame from base 1. The germline V gene sets CDR1 to SGHDT and CDR2 to YYEEEE. TCRbeta CDR3 regions were amplified from genomic DNA using the immunoSEQ Assay, a bias-controlled multiplex PCR. From the authors' description of their analysis: The number of nucleated cells in each sample was estimated from the amplification of reference gene primers within the assay. Sequence reads were collapsed and filtered to measure the absolute abundance of every unique TCRbeta CDR3 rearrangement. For each sample, productive Simpson clonality was calculated by taking the square root of Simpson's diversity index across productive rearrangements. The immuneACCESS repertoire file appears here via TCRdb, limited to in-frame rearrangements. These files lack a portion of the clones; in checked studies, under half of the deficit traces to unresolved V genes, and the cause of the others is not known. Clonal size and the V and J genes are those of that table, whereas D and trimming came from the DNA. This sample lists roughly 300,000 clones; about 83% were detected once. The ten largest account for roughly 1.1% of the sample.

Each collaborating institution followed its own protocols to collect whole blood in K2EDTA tubes. Collaborator samples were shipped for TCRbeta analysis as frozen whole blood, isolated PBMCs, or DNA extracted from either sample type. This clonotype was sampled from a woman aged 50 to 60 with acute or convalescent COVID-19. Sequencing used peripheral blood. The chain was built from TRBV5-6 and TRBJ2-1, with TRBD1 as a weak D call on 8 bases. The CDR3 reads as follows: CASDRGGNEQFF. Read as DNA, the sequence is TGTGCCAGCGACAGGGGAGGGAATGAGCAGTTCTTC.